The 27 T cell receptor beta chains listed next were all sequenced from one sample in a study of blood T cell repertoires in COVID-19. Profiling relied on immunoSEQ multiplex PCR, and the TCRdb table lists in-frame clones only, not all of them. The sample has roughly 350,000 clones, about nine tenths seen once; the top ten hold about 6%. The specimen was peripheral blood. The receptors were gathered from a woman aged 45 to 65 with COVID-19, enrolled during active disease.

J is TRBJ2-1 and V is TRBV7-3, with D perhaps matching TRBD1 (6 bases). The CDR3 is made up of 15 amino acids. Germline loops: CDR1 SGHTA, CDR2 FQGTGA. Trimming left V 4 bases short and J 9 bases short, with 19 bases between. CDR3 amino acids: CASSSLARLQGEQFF. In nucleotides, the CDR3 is TGTGCCAGCAGCTCCCTCGCTCGGTTACAGGGTGAGCAGTTCTTC.

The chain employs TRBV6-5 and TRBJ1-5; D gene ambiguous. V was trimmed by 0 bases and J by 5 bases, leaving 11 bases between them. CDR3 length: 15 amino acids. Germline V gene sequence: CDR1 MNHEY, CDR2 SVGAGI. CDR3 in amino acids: CASSYSGGRDQPQHF. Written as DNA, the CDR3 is TGTGCCAGCAGTTACTCCGGAGGGCGGGATCAGCCCCAGCATTTT.

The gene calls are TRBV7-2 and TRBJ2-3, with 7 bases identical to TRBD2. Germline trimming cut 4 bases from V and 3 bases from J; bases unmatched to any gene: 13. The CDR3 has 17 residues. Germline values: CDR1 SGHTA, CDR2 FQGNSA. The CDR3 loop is CASSSKWGGAWTDTQYF. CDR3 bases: TGTGCCAGCAGCTCCAAATGGGGGGGAGCGTGGACAGATACGCAGTATTTT. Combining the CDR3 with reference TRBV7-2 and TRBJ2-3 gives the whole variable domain GAGVSQSPSNKVTEKGKDVELRCDPISGHTALYWYRQSLGQGLEFLIYFQGNSAPDKSGLPSDRFSAERTGGSVSTLTIQRTQQEDSAVYLCASSSKWGGAWTDTQYFGPGTRLTVL.

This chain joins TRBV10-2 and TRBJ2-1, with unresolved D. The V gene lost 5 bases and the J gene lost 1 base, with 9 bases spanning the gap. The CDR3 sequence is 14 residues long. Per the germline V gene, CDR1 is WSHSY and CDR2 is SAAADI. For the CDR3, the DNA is TGCGCCAGCAGTCTCGGGTTATCCTACAATGAGCAGTTCTTC. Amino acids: CASSLGLSYNEQFF.

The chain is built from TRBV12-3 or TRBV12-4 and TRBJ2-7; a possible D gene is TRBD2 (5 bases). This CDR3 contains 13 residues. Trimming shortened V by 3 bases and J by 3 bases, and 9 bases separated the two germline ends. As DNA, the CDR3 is TGTGCCAGCAGTTTCCGGAGGCTCTACGAGCAGTACTTC. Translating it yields CASSFRRLYEQYF.

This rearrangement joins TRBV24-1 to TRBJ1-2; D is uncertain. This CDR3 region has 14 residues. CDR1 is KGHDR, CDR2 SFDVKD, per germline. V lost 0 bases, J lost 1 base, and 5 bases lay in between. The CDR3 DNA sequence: TGTGCCACCAGTGATTTGGCAGGTAACTATGGCTACACCTTC. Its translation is CATSDLAGNYGYTF.

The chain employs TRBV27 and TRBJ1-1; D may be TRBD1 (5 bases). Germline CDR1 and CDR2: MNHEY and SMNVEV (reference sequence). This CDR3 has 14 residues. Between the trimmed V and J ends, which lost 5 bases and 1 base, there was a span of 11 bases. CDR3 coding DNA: TGTGCCAGCAGTACCAGGACAACGAACACTGAAGCTTTCTTT. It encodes CASSTRTTNTEAFF.

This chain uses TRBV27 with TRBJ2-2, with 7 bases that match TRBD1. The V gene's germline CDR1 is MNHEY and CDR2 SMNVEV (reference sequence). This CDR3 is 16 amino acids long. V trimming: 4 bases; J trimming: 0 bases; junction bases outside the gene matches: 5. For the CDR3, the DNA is TGTGCCAGCAGTTACCTGGACAGGACGAACACCGGGGAGCTGTTTTTT. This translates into CASSYLDRTNTGELFF.

The CDR3 protein is CASSYSSGQGAGQPQHF. The CDR3 nucleotides are TGTGCCAGCAGTTACTCGTCGGGACAGGGGGCTGGTCAGCCCCAGCATTTT. The genes are TRBV6-2 or TRBV6-3 and TRBJ1-5, with 12 positions matching TRBD1. Germline values: CDR1 MNHEY, CDR2 SVGEGT. CDR3 size: 17 residues. V shed 0 bases, J shed 6 bases, and the junction held 6 bases outside the gene matches.

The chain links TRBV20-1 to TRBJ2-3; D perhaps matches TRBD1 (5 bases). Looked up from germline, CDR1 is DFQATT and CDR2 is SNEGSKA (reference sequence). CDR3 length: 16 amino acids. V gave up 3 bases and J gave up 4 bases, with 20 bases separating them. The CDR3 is CSASPWGRSSSDTQYF. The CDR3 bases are TGCAGTGCTAGTCCGTGGGGCCGTAGTAGCTCAGATACGCAGTATTTT.

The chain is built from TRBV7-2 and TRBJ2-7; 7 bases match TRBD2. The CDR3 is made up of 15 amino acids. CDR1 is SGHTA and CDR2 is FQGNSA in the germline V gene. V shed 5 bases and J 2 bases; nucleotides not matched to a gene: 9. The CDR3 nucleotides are TGTGCCAGCAGCCGCCAGCGGGGTGTCACCTACGAGCAGTACTTC. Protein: CASSRQRGVTYEQYF.

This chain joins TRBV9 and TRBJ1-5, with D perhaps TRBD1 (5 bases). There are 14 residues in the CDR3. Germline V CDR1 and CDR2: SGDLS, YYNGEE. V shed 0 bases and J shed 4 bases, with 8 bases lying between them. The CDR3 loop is CASSVEAGNQPQHF. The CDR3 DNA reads TGTGCCAGCAGCGTAGAGGCAGGGAATCAGCCCCAGCATTTT.

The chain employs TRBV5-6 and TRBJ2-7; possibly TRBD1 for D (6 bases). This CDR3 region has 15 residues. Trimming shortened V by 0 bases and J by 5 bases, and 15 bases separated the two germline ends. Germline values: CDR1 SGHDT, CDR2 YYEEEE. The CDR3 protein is CASSLGLQGKHEQYF. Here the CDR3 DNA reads TGTGCCAGCAGCTTGGGACTCCAGGGGAAGCACGAGCAGTACTTC.

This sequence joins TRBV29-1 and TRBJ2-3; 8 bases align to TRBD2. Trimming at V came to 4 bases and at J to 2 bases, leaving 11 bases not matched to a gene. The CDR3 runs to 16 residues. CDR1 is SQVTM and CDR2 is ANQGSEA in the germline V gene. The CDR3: CSVAPTGLGATDTQYF. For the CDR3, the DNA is TGCAGCGTTGCTCCGACGGGACTAGGGGCCACAGATACGCAGTATTTT.

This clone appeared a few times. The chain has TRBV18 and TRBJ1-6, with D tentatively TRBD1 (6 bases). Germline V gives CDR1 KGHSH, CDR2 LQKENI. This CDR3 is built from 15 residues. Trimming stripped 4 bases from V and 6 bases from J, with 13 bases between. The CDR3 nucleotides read TGTGCCAGCTCACGCGGGGGCCAAGGTAATTCACCCCTCCACTTT. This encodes CASSRGGQGNSPLHF.

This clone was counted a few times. The CDR3: CASSFSGSPEQYF. In DNA form, the CDR3 reads TGTGCCAGCAGCTTCAGCGGGAGCCCCGAGCAGTACTTC. The V call is TRBV3-1 (or the pseudogene TRBV3-2), the J call TRBJ2-7, with TRBD2 identical over 8 bases. Germline CDR1 reads LGHDT; CDR2 reads YNNKEL (reference sequence). The ends lost 5 bases at V and 6 bases at J; junction bases unmatched: 6. This CDR3 comprises 13 residues.

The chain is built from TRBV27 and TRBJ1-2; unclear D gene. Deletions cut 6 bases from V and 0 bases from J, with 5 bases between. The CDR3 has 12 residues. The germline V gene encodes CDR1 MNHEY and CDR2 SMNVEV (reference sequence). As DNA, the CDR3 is TGTGCCAGCAGGAGAGCTAACTATGGCTACACCTTC. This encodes CASRRANYGYTF.

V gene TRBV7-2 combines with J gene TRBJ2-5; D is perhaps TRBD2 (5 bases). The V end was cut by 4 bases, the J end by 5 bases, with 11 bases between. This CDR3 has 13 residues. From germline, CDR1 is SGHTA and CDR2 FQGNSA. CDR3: CASSYASGETQYF. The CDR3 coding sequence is TGTGCCAGCAGCTACGCATCGGGGGAGACCCAGTACTTC.

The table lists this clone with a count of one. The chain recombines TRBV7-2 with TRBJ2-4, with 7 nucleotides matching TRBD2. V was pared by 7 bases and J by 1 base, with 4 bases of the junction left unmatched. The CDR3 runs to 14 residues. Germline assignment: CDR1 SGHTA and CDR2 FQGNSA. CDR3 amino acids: CASTGTTAKNIQYF. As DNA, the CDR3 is TGTGCCAGCACCGGGACTACCGCCAAAAACATTCAGTACTTC.

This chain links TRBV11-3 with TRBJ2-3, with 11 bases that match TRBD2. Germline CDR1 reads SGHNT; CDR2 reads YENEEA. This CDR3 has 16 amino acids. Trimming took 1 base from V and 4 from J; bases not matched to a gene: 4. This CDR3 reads CASSLALAGGSDTQYF. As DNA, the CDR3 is TGTGCCAGCAGCTTAGCCCTAGCGGGAGGTTCAGATACGCAGTATTTT.

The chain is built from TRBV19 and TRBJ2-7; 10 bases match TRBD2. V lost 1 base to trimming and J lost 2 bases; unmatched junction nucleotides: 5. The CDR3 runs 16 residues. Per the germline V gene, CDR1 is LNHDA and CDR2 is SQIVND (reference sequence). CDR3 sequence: CASSIAGAGGPYEQYF. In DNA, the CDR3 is TGTGCCAGTAGTATAGCGGGAGCGGGAGGGCCCTACGAGCAGTACTTC.

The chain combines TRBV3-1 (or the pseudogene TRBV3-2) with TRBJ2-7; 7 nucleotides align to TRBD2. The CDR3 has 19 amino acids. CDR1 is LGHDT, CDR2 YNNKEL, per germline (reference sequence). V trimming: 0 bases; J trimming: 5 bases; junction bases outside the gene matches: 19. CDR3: CASSQDISGGSRLDDEQYF. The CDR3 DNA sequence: TGTGCCAGCAGCCAAGATATTTCAGGCGGGAGCCGTTTAGATGACGAGCAGTACTTC.

The CDR3 region has the DNA TGTGCCAGCAGTGAAGTTTTGAGACTGAGCACAGATACGCAGTATTTT. Protein product: CASSEVLRLSTDTQYF. The gene calls are TRBV6-1 and TRBJ2-3; D not resolved. This CDR3 has 16 amino acids. Per the germline V gene, CDR1 is MNHNS and CDR2 is SASEGT. V was trimmed by 1 base and J by 0 bases, leaving 11 bases between them.

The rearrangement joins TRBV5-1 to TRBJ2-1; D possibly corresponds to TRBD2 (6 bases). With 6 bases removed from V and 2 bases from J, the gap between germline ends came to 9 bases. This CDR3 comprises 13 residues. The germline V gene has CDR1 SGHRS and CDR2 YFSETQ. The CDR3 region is CASIAETYNEQFF. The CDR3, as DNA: TGCGCCAGCATAGCGGAGACCTACAATGAGCAGTTCTTC.

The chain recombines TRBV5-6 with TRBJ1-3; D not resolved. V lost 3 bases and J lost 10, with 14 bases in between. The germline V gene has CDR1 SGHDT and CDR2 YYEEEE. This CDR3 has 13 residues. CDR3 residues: CASSYNSFRTIYF. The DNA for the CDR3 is TGTGCCAGCAGCTACAACAGTTTTCGGACCATATATTTT.

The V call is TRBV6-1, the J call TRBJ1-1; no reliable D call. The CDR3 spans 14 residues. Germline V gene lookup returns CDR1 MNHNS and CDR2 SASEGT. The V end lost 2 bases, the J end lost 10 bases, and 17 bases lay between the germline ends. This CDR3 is CASSESRQRGGAFF. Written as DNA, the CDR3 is TGTGCCAGCAGTGAAAGTCGACAACGCGGAGGAGCTTTCTTT.

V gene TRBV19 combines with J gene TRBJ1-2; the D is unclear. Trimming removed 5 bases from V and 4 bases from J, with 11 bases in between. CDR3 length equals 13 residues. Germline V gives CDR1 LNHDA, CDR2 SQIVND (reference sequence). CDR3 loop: CASSFGSGYGYTF. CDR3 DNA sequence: TGTGCCAGTAGTTTCGGCAGCGGCTATGGCTACACCTTC.